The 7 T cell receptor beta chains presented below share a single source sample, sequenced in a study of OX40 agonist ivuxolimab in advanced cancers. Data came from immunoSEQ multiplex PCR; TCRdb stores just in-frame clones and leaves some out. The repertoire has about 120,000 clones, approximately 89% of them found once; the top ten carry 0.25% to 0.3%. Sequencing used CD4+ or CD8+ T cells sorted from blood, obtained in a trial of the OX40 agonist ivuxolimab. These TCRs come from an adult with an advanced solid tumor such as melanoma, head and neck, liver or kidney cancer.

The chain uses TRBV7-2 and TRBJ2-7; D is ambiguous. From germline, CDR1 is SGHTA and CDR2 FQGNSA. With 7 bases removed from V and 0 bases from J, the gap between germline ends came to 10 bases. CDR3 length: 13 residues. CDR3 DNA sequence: TGTGCCAGCAACCTGCCAGCCTCCTACGAGCAGTACTTC. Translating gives CASNLPASYEQYF.

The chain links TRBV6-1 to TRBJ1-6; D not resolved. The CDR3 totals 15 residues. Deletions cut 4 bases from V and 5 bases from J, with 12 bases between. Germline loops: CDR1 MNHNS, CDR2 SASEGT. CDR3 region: CASSVAWGDNSPLHF. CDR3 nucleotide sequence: TGTGCCAGCAGTGTGGCATGGGGTGATAATTCACCCCTCCACTTT.

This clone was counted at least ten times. The CDR3 DNA is TGCGCCAGCAGCTCTACTCCAGGGCGAAAACTGTTTTTT. Its protein product is CASSSTPGRKLFF. The rearrangement uses TRBV5-1 and TRBJ1-4, with D tentatively TRBD1 (5 bases). The V and J ends lost 3 bases and 10 bases respectively, with 13 bases between them. CDR3 length equals 13 residues. Per the germline V gene, CDR1 is SGHRS and CDR2 is YFSETQ.

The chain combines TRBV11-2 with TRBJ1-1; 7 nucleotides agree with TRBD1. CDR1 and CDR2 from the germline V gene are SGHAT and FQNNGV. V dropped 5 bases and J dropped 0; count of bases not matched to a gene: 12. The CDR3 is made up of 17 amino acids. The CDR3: CASSQNQMGTVNTEAFF. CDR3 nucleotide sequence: TGTGCCAGCAGCCAGAACCAAATGGGGACAGTGAACACTGAAGCTTTCTTT.

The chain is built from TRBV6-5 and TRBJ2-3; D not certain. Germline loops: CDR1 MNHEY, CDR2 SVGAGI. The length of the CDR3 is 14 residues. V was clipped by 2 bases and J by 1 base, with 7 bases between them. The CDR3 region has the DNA TGTGCCAGCAGTTACGGCGTAGGCACAGATACGCAGTATTTT. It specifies CASSYGVGTDTQYF.

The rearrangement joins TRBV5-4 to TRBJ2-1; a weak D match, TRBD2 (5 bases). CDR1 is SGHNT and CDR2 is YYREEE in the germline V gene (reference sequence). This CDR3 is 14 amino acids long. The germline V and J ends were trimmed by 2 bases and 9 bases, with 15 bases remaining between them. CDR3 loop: CASSFSSLGAEQFF. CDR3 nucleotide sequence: TGTGCCAGCAGCTTCTCCTCACTAGGTGCTGAGCAGTTCTTC.

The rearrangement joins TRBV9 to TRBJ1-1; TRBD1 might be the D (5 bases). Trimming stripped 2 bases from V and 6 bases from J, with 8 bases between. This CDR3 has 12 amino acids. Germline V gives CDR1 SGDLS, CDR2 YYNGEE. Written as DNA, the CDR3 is TGTGCCAGCAGCGTGGTGACAGCTGAAGCTTTCTTT. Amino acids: CASSVVTAEAFF. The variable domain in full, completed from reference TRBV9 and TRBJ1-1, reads DSGVTQTPKHLITATGQRVTLRCSPRSGDLSVYWYQQSLDQGLQFLIQYYNGEERAKGNILERFSAQQFPDLHSELNLSSLELGDSALYFCASSVVTAEAFFGQGTRLTVV.